This entry lists 28 T cell receptor beta chains sequenced from one sample in a study of vaccination and CD4 T cells after COVID-19. Sequenced with the Oncomine TCR Beta short-read assay was DNA taken from cultured CD4+ T cells. TCRdb re-analysed the PCR reads in MiXCR, keeping a single row per CDR3 protein. The sample includes roughly 12,000 distinct CDR3 sequences, 50% to 75% of them seen just once. Their antigens are not known. Treatment here: roughly 10-day PBMC culture with coronavirus spike peptide pools or control peptides (ViraFEST assay). The specimen was CD4+ T cells from blood, cultured in vitro, collected before SARS-CoV-2 vaccination. The receptors were sampled from a human donor who had recovered from COVID-19.

This rearrangement joins TRBV10-1 to TRBJ2-7, with 10 nucleotides matching TRBD2. CDR1 is WNHNN and CDR2 is SYGVQD in the germline V gene (reference sequence). The CDR3 runs to 16 residues. The V and J ends lost 1 base and 7 bases, in that order; junction bases with no gene match: 10. Here the CDR3 DNA reads TGCGCCAGCAGTGAGTGGGCTAGCGGGAGAATTGGGGAGCAGTACTTC. It codes for CASSEWASGRIGEQYF.

This clonotype was observed a handful of times. V and J are TRBV20-1 and TRBJ1-1, with D maybe TRBD1 (5 bases). The CDR3 spans 13 residues. V shed 5 bases and J shed 0 bases, with 10 bases lying between them. The germline V gene has CDR1 DFQATT and CDR2 SNEGSKA (reference sequence). The DNA for the CDR3 is TGCAGTGCTCGCCGGGACCTGAACACTGAAGCTTTCTTT. As protein: CSARRDLNTEAFF.

This clonotype was seen a few times. The chain carries TRBV19 and TRBJ1-5, with D tentatively TRBD1 (5 bases). This CDR3 has 13 amino acids. V was cut by 3 bases and J by 4 bases, with 7 bases left in between. The V gene's germline CDR1 is LNHDA and CDR2 SQIVND (reference sequence). The CDR3 here is CASSIGANQPQHF. CDR3 nucleotide sequence: TGTGCCAGTAGTATCGGGGCGAATCAGCCCCAGCATTTT.

CDR3 amino acids: CASSHAGSANTGELFF. CDR3 sequence (DNA): TGTGCCAGCAGCCACGCCGGTAGCGCGAACACCGGGGAGCTGTTTTTT. V usage is TRBV7-9 and J usage is TRBJ2-2; the D gene is possibly TRBD2 (5 bases). Trimming shortened V by 5 bases and J by 0 bases, and 13 bases separated the two germline ends. Looked up from germline, CDR1 is SEHNR and CDR2 is FQNEAQ (reference sequence). The CDR3 length is 16 residues.

This clonotype is medium-sized (0.01 to 0.1%) in the sample. The rearrangement uses TRBV20-1 and TRBJ1-6; D ambiguous. The germline gives CDR1 DFQATT, CDR2 SNEGSKA (reference sequence). The ends were cut back, 0 bases at V and 2 bases at J, with 8 bases in the middle. This CDR3 comprises 15 residues. CDR3 coding DNA: TGCAGTGCTAGAGATCAGCAGACCTATAATTCACCCCTCCACTTT. Encoded protein: CSARDQQTYNSPLHF.

The chain couples TRBV11-3 to TRBJ1-1, with 9 bases aligning to TRBD1. V dropped 6 bases and J dropped 4; count of bases not matched to a gene: 6. The CDR3 contains 14 residues. In germline, CDR1 is SGHNT, CDR2 YENEEA. This chain's CDR3 is CASRQGAVGTEAFF. The CDR3 region has the DNA TGTGCCAGCAGACAGGGGGCAGTTGGCACTGAAGCTTTCTTT.

V is TRBV21-1 and J is TRBJ2-7; the listed D gene, TRBD2, was not tested against the DNA. TRBV21-1 is a listed pseudogene. The CDR3 consists of 16 residues. The CDR3 nucleotides read TGTGCCAGCAGCAAACAAAGGGCAGATAGCTCCTACGAGCAGTACTTC. It codes for CASSKQRADSSYEQYF.

The V call is TRBV6-1, the J call TRBJ2-5; D is uncertain. Germline loops: CDR1 MNHNS, CDR2 SASEGT. CDR3 length equals 12 residues. Trimming took 3 bases from V and 5 from J, leaving 7 bases between them. This CDR3 reads CASSDGIETQYF. The CDR3 nucleotides read TGTGCCAGCAGTGACGGTATTGAGACCCAGTACTTC.

V gene TRBV27 combines with J gene TRBJ1-2; possibly TRBD1 for D (6 bases). CDR3 length: 12 residues. From germline, CDR1 is MNHEY and CDR2 SMNVEV (reference sequence). Trimming removed 6 bases at V and 8 bases at J, with 13 bases between. CDR3 in DNA: TGTGCCAGCAGAAAACAGGGAGGCGGCTACACCTTC. Amino acid sequence: CASRKQGGGYTF.

This clonotype has more than one count but fewer than ten. V and J are TRBV27 and TRBJ2-5; D uncertain. This CDR3 is built from 13 residues. V dropped 3 bases and J dropped 5 bases, with 10 bases sitting between them. CDR1 and CDR2 (germline): MNHEY, SMNVEV (reference sequence). The CDR3 sequence is CASSFSGWETQYF. The CDR3 coding sequence is TGTGCCAGCAGTTTTTCAGGATGGGAGACCCAGTACTTC.

The DNA of the CDR3 is TGTGCCAGCAGCCCGCATGGGAACGAAAATTCACCCCTCCACTTT. Translation: CASSPHGNENSPLHF. The rearrangement uses TRBV6-1 and TRBJ1-6; no firm D call. The CDR3 runs to 15 residues. Per germline, CDR1 MNHNS and CDR2 SASEGT. The ends were cut back, 6 bases at V and 7 bases at J, with 16 bases in the middle.

This clonotype occurred a few times. This chain joins TRBV6-4 and TRBJ1-5; no definite D call. This CDR3 is built from 15 residues. Trimming pared 4 bases from V and 0 bases from J, leaving 10 bases between. Germline lookup yields CDR1 MRHNA and CDR2 SNTAGT. The CDR3 region has the DNA TGTGCCAGCAGTGCGGGTCCAGATAGCAATCAGCCCCAGCATTTT. It encodes CASSAGPDSNQPQHF.

The chain joins TRBV10-3 to TRBJ1-1; TRBD1 aligns across 10 bases. The germline gives CDR1 ENHRY, CDR2 SYGVKD. The CDR3 consists of 15 residues. J gave up 6 bases and V 2 bases, and 6 bases lay outside the gene matches. CDR3 sequence: CAISEPGTGVPEAFF. DNA of the CDR3: TGTGCCATCAGTGAGCCTGGGACAGGGGTCCCTGAAGCTTTCTTT.

This clonotype was seen a few times. J is TRBJ2-5 and V is TRBV6-2 or TRBV6-3; 9 nucleotides align to TRBD2. V shed 6 bases and J 5 bases; nucleotides not matched to a gene: 28. This CDR3 spans 21 amino acids. Germline values: CDR1 MNHEY, CDR2 SVGEGT. CDR3 coding DNA: TGTGCCAGCAGATTCCCCACGGTAAAAAGTAATAGCGGGAGAGCGGCGGAGACCCAGTACTTC. Translation: CASRFPTVKSNSGRAAETQYF.

CDR3 loop: CASSLRRAGEGETQYF. The CDR3 DNA is TGTGCCAGCAGCCTAAGGAGAGCGGGAGAAGGGGAGACCCAGTACTTC. The J gene is TRBJ2-5, the V gene TRBV5-4; TRBD2 matches at 8 bases. V shed 4 bases and J 5 bases; nucleotides not matched to a gene: 13. CDR3 length: 16 residues. The germline CDR1 and CDR2 sequences are SGHNT and YYREEE (reference sequence).

The rearrangement links TRBV15 to TRBJ2-1, with 7 positions matching TRBD1. Germline V gene lookup returns CDR1 LNHNV and CDR2 YYDKDF (reference sequence). This CDR3 spans 14 amino acids. The V segment lost 2 bases and the J segment 8 bases; nucleotides outside the gene matches: 6. The CDR3 sequence: CATSRRRQGDEQFF. CDR3 nucleotides: TGTGCCACCAGCAGACGAAGACAGGGCGATGAGCAGTTCTTC.

This chain connects TRBV5-4 to TRBJ2-7; TRBD2 matches 9 bases. There are 15 residues in the CDR3. V shed 0 bases, J shed 5 bases, and the junction held 6 bases outside the gene matches. Per the germline V gene, CDR1 is SGHNT and CDR2 is YYREEE (reference sequence). CDR3 in DNA: TGTGCCAGCAGCTTGGCTGGGGCGGGAGGGAACGAGCAGTACTTC. Its translation: CASSLAGAGGNEQYF.

This CDR3 reads CASSLGGGEKGSNQPQHF. CDR3 in DNA: TGTGCCAGCAGTTTAGGTGGCGGTGAAAAAGGGAGCAATCAGCCCCAGCATTTT. This sequence joins TRBV27 and TRBJ1-5, with D hard to call. The ends were cut back, 2 bases at V and 1 base at J, with 18 bases in the middle. CDR1 is MNHEY, CDR2 SMNVEV, per germline (reference sequence). The CDR3 is 18 amino acids.

V is TRBV27 and J is TRBJ2-1; 10 nucleotides match TRBD2. The V gene's germline CDR1 is MNHEY and CDR2 SMNVEV (reference sequence). V trimming: 0 bases; J trimming: 9 bases; junction bases outside the gene matches: 5. CDR3 length: 15 amino acids. The CDR3 reads CASSLSGLAGVEQFF. DNA of the CDR3: TGTGCCAGCAGTTTATCGGGGCTAGCGGGAGTTGAGCAGTTCTTC.

The genes are TRBV7-9 and TRBJ1-2; D unresolved. The V gene lost 7 bases and the J gene lost 4 bases, with 10 bases spanning the gap. Germline V lookup: CDR1 SEHNR, CDR2 FQNEAQ (reference sequence). The CDR3 length is 12 residues. For the CDR3, the DNA is TGTGCCAGCACTACCGGGAGCTATGGCTACACCTTC. Its protein is CASTTGSYGYTF.

The chain joins TRBV20-1 to TRBJ1-5; 8 positions match TRBD1. The CDR3 spans 16 residues. V was pared by 6 bases and J by 6 bases, with 16 bases of the junction left unmatched. Looked up from germline, CDR1 is DFQATT and CDR2 is SNEGSKA (reference sequence). The CDR3 spells CSATRGFAGGGQPQHF. For the CDR3, the DNA is TGCAGTGCCACACGGGGTTTTGCAGGGGGCGGTCAGCCCCAGCATTTT.

A few counts support this clonotype. The chain is built from TRBV15 and TRBJ1-5, with D perhaps matching TRBD1 (5 bases). Trimming stripped 1 base from V and 4 bases from J, with 11 bases between. The CDR3 runs 15 residues. The germline V gene encodes CDR1 LNHNV and CDR2 YYDKDF (reference sequence). The CDR3 bases are TGTGCCACCAGCAGAGGTATGGCAGGGAATCAGCCCCAGCATTTT. Translation gives CATSRGMAGNQPQHF.

The rearrangement links TRBV7-3 to TRBJ2-5, with 7 bases aligning to TRBD1. The germline V gene encodes CDR1 SGHTA and CDR2 FQGTGA. The V and J ends lost 3 bases and 2 bases, in that order; junction bases with no gene match: 0. CDR3 length: 13 amino acids. CDR3 in amino acids: CASSLGQQETQYF. In nucleotides, the CDR3 is TGTGCCAGCAGCTTGGGACAGCAAGAGACCCAGTACTTC.

The chain links TRBV28 to TRBJ2-7; D unclear. This CDR3 region has 15 residues. Germline lookup yields CDR1 MDHEN and CDR2 SYDVKM. Between the trimmed V and J ends, which lost 4 bases and 2 bases, there was a span of 15 bases. The CDR3 loop is CASSSPPDGTYEQYF. The CDR3 DNA follows: TGTGCCAGCAGTTCACCCCCGGACGGTACCTACGAGCAGTACTTC.

This chain's CDR3 is CASTPDKAQETQYF. CDR3 bases: TGTGCCAGCACGCCAGACAAGGCCCAAGAGACCCAGTACTTC. The V and J genes are TRBV5-4 and TRBJ2-5; D unclear. V lost 6 bases and J 1 base, leaving 13 bases between the germline ends. Germline-derived CDR1 and CDR2 are SGHNT and YYREEE (reference sequence). CDR3 length equals 14 residues.

The gene calls are TRBV7-6 and TRBJ1-3, with a tentative D call TRBD1 (5 bases). Germline assignment: CDR1 SGHVS and CDR2 FNYEAQ. The CDR3 length is 15 residues. V was shortened by 4 bases and J by 2 bases, with 12 bases between the two germline ends. The CDR3 DNA sequence: TGTGCCAGCAGCTACGGGGACCAACCTGGAAACACCATATATTTT. It translates to CASSYGDQPGNTIYF.

This clonotype was observed a single time. Here the CDR3 DNA reads TGTGCCAGCAGTGATGGGGGAGGCTACGAGCAGTACTTC. Translation gives CASSDGGGYEQYF. The V call is TRBV6-1, the J call TRBJ2-7, with D possibly being TRBD2 (6 bases). V lost 3 bases and J lost 3, with 9 bases in between. This CDR3 comprises 13 residues. In germline, CDR1 is MNHNS, CDR2 SASEGT.

The genes are TRBV10-3 and TRBJ1-2; no clear D gene. CDR3 length equals 15 residues. Germline V gene lookup returns CDR1 ENHRY and CDR2 SYGVKD. The ends were cut back, 6 bases at V and 5 bases at J, with 19 bases in the middle. In nucleotides, the CDR3 is TGTGCCATCAGGCCGAGCGAGGAAAGGGAGTATGGCTACACCTTC. Protein sequence: CAIRPSEEREYGYTF.